A selection of T cell receptor beta chains follows, all from one sample in a study of T cell responses to AZD1222 COVID-19 vaccine. Some clones are missing from TCRdb's copy, which holds only in-frame ones; the method was immunoSEQ multiplex PCR. Of about 150,000 clones listed, around 90% are singletons. The sequencing used peripheral blood, collected 28 days after the second AZD1222 dose. These receptor sequences come from an adult who received the AZD1222 COVID-19 vaccine. CDR3s include the opening cysteine and the closing phenylalanine or tryptophan. The D gene is left open where the match is weak.

D gene: TRBD2
CDR3 length: 14
J gene: TRBJ2-5
V gene: TRBV12-5
CDR3 DNA: TGTGCTAGTGGTTGGACTAGTCTTTGGGAGACCCAGTACTTC
CDR3 protein: CASGWTSLWETQYF

D gene: -
CDR3 length: 15
J gene: TRBJ1-4
V gene: TRBV24-1
CDR3 DNA: TGTGCCACCAGTCACTACCGGGACATGGATGAAAAACTGTTTTTT
CDR3 protein: CATSHYRDMDEKLFF

D gene: -
CDR3 length: 17
J gene: TRBJ2-7
V gene: TRBV1
CDR3 DNA: TGCACCAGCAGCCACCTCGACGCGGCGGAGCGGACCTACGAGCAGTACTTC
CDR3 protein: CTSSHLDAAERTYEQYF

D gene: -
CDR3 length: 12
J gene: TRBJ1-4
V gene: TRBV11-2
CDR3 DNA: TGTGCCAGCAGCCGAGTGTCGGAAAAACTGTTTTTT
CDR3 protein: CASSRVSEKLFF

D gene: TRBD1
CDR3 length: 12
J gene: TRBJ1-2
V gene: TRBV30
CDR3 DNA: TGTGCCTGGGGGGACAGGGGGAAGGGCTACACCTTC
CDR3 protein: CAWGDRGKGYTF

D gene: -
CDR3 length: 14
J gene: TRBJ1-2
V gene: TRBV6-5
CDR3 DNA: TGTGCCAGCAGTTCATTGGGGGGAAGATATGGCTACACCTTC
CDR3 protein: CASSSLGGRYGYTF

D gene: -
CDR3 length: 14
J gene: TRBJ2-3
V gene: TRBV6-4
CDR3 DNA: TGTGCCAGCAGTGACTCGATGGGGGTAGATACGCAGTATTTT
CDR3 protein: CASSDSMGVDTQYF

D gene: TRBD2
CDR3 length: 17
J gene: TRBJ2-7
V gene: TRBV5-1
CDR3 DNA: TGCGCCAGCAGCGCGGGACTAGCGGGAGGGTTTTCCTACGAGCAGTACTTC
CDR3 protein: CASSAGLAGGFSYEQYF

D gene: TRBD1
CDR3 length: 18
J gene: TRBJ2-5
V gene: TRBV19
CDR3 DNA: TGTGCCAGTAGTATACCCCCTGCCTGGGACAGGGGAGTGGAGACCCAGTACTTC
CDR3 protein: CASSIPPAWDRGVETQYF

D gene: TRBD1
CDR3 length: 15
J gene: TRBJ2-1
V gene: TRBV15
CDR3 DNA: TGTGCCACCAGCAAAGGACAGGGGACTTACAATGAGCAGTTCTTC
CDR3 protein: CATSKGQGTYNEQFF

D gene: TRBD1
CDR3 length: 11
J gene: TRBJ1-1
V gene: TRBV29-1
CDR3 DNA: TGCAGCGTCGATCGGGACAGGCAAGCTTTCTTT
CDR3 protein: CSVDRDRQAFF

D gene: -
CDR3 length: 15
J gene: TRBJ1-1
V gene: TRBV5-1
CDR3 DNA: TGCGCCAGCAGCTCTGCGGGTGTCCCGAACACTGAAGCTTTCTTT
CDR3 protein: CASSSAGVPNTEAFF

D gene: -
CDR3 length: 15
J gene: TRBJ1-3
V gene: TRBV27
CDR3 DNA: TGTGCCAGCAGTTTATGGACGGTCTCTGGAAACACCATATATTTT
CDR3 protein: CASSLWTVSGNTIYF

D gene: -
CDR3 length: 13
J gene: TRBJ2-7
V gene: TRBV27
CDR3 DNA: TGTGCCAGCAGTTTTCCCGGGGGCTTCGAGCAGTACTTC
CDR3 protein: CASSFPGGFEQYF

D gene: -
CDR3 length: 15
J gene: TRBJ2-1
V gene: TRBV27
CDR3 DNA: TGTGCCAGCAGTTTGTTAGGGTCGGTTTACAATGAGCAGTTCTTC
CDR3 protein: CASSLLGSVYNEQFF

D gene: TRBD2
CDR3 length: 14
J gene: TRBJ2-2
V gene: TRBV6-4
CDR3 DNA: TGTGCCAGCAGTGACTCTGGACTAGCCGGGGAGCTGTTTTTT
CDR3 protein: CASSDSGLAGELFF